The entry that follows covers one T cell receptor (beta chain) sequence. Its antigen is not known. This entry belongs to a study of CD4+ T cells in melanoma. Points from the study as a whole: Diverse differentiation states were reported for melanoma neoantigen-specific CD4+ T cells. CD8+ T cell, macrophage and B cell function reportedly correlated with neoantigen-specific CD4+ T cells.

This CDR3 is built from 16 residues. The ends lost 4 bases at V and 0 bases at J; junction bases unmatched: 6. In germline, CDR1 is MRHNA, CDR2 SNTAGT. Clones were read by immunoSEQ multiplex PCR, and TCRdb kept only the in-frame ones, dropping some. The sample gives around 13,000 clones, about three quarters of which show up once; roughly a tenth is in the top ten. The chain carries TRBV6-4 and TRBJ2-1; 7 bases fit TRBD2. The specimen was cells from a culture (not recorded whether cultured in vitro). This receptor was identified in a human donor with melanoma. In nucleotides, the CDR3 is TGTGCCAGCAGTGCGCGGCGGGGGAGCTCCTACAATGAGCAGTTCTTC. As protein: CASSARRGSSYNEQFF.